The rows below give T cell receptor beta chains drawn from one sample of a study of chemoradiotherapy in HPV16-positive cancers. The table came from immunoSEQ multiplex PCR; TCRdb's copy has only in-frame clones and leaves some out. The sample includes about 14,000 clones, 60% to 75% of them seen just once. The sample was gathered from a patient who underwent chemoradiotherapy. The receptors stem from a human donor with HPV-associated anogenital cancer. CDR3s include the opening cysteine and the closing phenylalanine or tryptophan. The order of the fields is J gene, D gene, clone size, V gene, CDR3 protein, CDR3 DNA. A D gene is named only where the DNA matches it firmly. Clone size is stated in some rows and not others, as once, few, many or a class when expanded.

j_gene: TRBJ2-7
d_gene: TRBD2
abundance: -
v_gene: TRBV5-4
CDR3aa: CASSISGRDEQYF
CDR3nt: TGTGCCAGCAGCATTAGCGGGAGGGACGAGCAGTACTTC

j_gene: TRBJ1-4
d_gene: -
abundance: -
v_gene: TRBV7-8
CDR3aa: CASSPRIGGFNEKLFF
CDR3nt: TGTGCCAGCAGCCCAAGGATTGGAGGGTTTAATGAAAAACTGTTTTTT

j_gene: TRBJ2-7
d_gene: -
abundance: -
v_gene: TRBV2
CDR3aa: CASSSLSGDPPYGEQYF
CDR3nt: TGTGCCAGCAGTTCCTTGTCAGGGGACCCCCCCTACGGCGAGCAGTACTTC

j_gene: TRBJ1-2
d_gene: -
abundance: -
v_gene: TRBV5-4
CDR3aa: CASSPTGPYGYTF
CDR3nt: TGTGCCAGCAGCCCAACAGGGCCATATGGCTACACCTTC

j_gene: TRBJ2-1
d_gene: -
abundance: -
v_gene: TRBV19
CDR3aa: CASNAGEINNEQFF
CDR3nt: TGTGCCAGTAATGCTGGCGAGATAAACAATGAGCAGTTCTTC

j_gene: TRBJ2-3
d_gene: TRBD2
abundance: -
v_gene: TRBV6-4
CDR3aa: CASSARLAGAYSTDTQYF
CDR3nt: TGTGCCAGCAGTGCCAGACTAGCGGGGGCTTATAGCACAGATACGCAGTATTTT

j_gene: TRBJ1-1
d_gene: -
abundance: -
v_gene: TRBV19
CDR3aa: CASRRTVEEAFF
CDR3nt: TGTGCCAGTAGGCGGACAGTAGAGGAAGCTTTCTTT

j_gene: TRBJ1-5
d_gene: -
abundance: -
v_gene: TRBV7-8
CDR3aa: CASSLDRGNQPQHF
CDR3nt: TGTGCCAGCAGCTTAGACAGGGGCAATCAGCCCCAGCATTTT

j_gene: TRBJ1-4
d_gene: TRBD1
abundance: once
v_gene: TRBV27
CDR3aa: CASRGQRNEKLFF
CDR3nt: TGTGCCAGCAGGGGACAGCGTAATGAAAAACTGTTTTTT

j_gene: TRBJ2-3
d_gene: -
abundance: few
v_gene: TRBV6-1
CDR3aa: CASSDTQYF
CDR3nt: TGTGCCAGTTCAGATACGCAGTATTTT

j_gene: TRBJ1-2
d_gene: -
abundance: -
v_gene: TRBV30
CDR3aa: CAWSTGLVGGYTF
CDR3nt: TGTGCCTGGAGTACGGGGCTCGTTGGAGGCTACACCTTC

j_gene: TRBJ1-1
d_gene: -
abundance: once
v_gene: TRBV19
CDR3aa: CASSIGGEMNTEAFF
CDR3nt: TGTGCCAGTAGTATAGGAGGAGAGATGAACACTGAAGCTTTCTTT

j_gene: TRBJ1-2
d_gene: TRBD1
abundance: -
v_gene: TRBV7-9
CDR3aa: CASSLSDRGVYGYTF
CDR3nt: TGTGCCAGCAGCTTATCGGACAGGGGTGTCTATGGCTACACCTTC

j_gene: TRBJ2-3
d_gene: -
abundance: -
v_gene: TRBV9
CDR3aa: CASSVAGAPPTDTQYF
CDR3nt: TGTGCCAGCAGCGTAGCTGGGGCACCCCCCACAGATACGCAGTATTTT

j_gene: TRBJ2-5
d_gene: TRBD2
abundance: -
v_gene: TRBV6-5
CDR3aa: CASKREGIGTETQYF
CDR3nt: TGTGCCAGCAAGAGGGAGGGCATCGGCACTGAGACCCAGTACTTC

j_gene: TRBJ2-1
d_gene: TRBD1
abundance: -
v_gene: TRBV19
CDR3aa: CASSFGQARNEQFF
CDR3nt: TGTGCCAGTAGTTTCGGACAGGCTCGCAATGAGCAGTTCTTC

j_gene: TRBJ2-7
d_gene: TRBD1
abundance: -
v_gene: TRBV11-2
CDR3aa: CASSLMDRVLNYEQYF
CDR3nt: TGTGCCAGCAGCTTAATGGACAGGGTCCTAAACTACGAGCAGTACTTC

j_gene: TRBJ1-6
d_gene: -
abundance: -
v_gene: TRBV30
CDR3aa: CAWRPGNHSPLHF
CDR3nt: TGTGCCTGGAGACCCGGGAACCATTCACCCCTCCACTTT

j_gene: TRBJ1-5
d_gene: -
abundance: once
v_gene: TRBV2
CDR3aa: CASSEATGALWPQHF
CDR3nt: TGTGCCAGCAGTGAAGCAACGGGGGCCTTATGGCCCCAGCATTTT

j_gene: TRBJ2-7
d_gene: TRBD2
abundance: -
v_gene: TRBV29-1
CDR3aa: CSVLTGTSAYEQYF
CDR3nt: TGCAGCGTCTTAACCGGGACTAGCGCCTACGAGCAGTACTTC

j_gene: TRBJ1-2
d_gene: TRBD1
abundance: -
v_gene: TRBV19
CDR3aa: CASSPYEDRGRAGYTF
CDR3nt: TGTGCCAGTAGCCCCTACGAGGACAGGGGGCGAGCGGGCTACACCTTC

j_gene: TRBJ1-1
d_gene: TRBD1
abundance: -
v_gene: TRBV5-4
CDR3aa: CASSLGGRDTEAFF
CDR3nt: TGTGCCAGCAGCTTAGGGGGCAGGGACACTGAAGCTTTCTTT

j_gene: TRBJ1-2
d_gene: -
abundance: medium-sized
v_gene: TRBV7-9
CDR3aa: CASSAGRDGYTF
CDR3nt: TGTGCCAGCAGCGCGGGGCGGGATGGCTACACCTTC

j_gene: TRBJ2-7
d_gene: -
abundance: -
v_gene: TRBV27
CDR3aa: CASSLAPGAPYEQYF
CDR3nt: TGTGCCAGCAGTTTAGCACCAGGTGCCCCCTACGAGCAGTACTTC

j_gene: TRBJ2-1
d_gene: TRBD2
abundance: -
v_gene: TRBV7-2
CDR3aa: CASSALAGGGRNEQFF
CDR3nt: TGTGCCAGCAGCGCACTAGCGGGAGGGGGAAGAAATGAGCAGTTCTTC

j_gene: TRBJ2-1
d_gene: TRBD2
abundance: -
v_gene: TRBV7-2
CDR3aa: CAGSALAGGGRNEQFF
CDR3nt: TGTGCCGGCAGCGCACTAGCGGGAGGGGGAAGAAATGAGCAGTTCTTC

j_gene: TRBJ1-6
d_gene: -
abundance: -
v_gene: TRBV6-1
CDR3aa: CASSTGLNNSPLHF
CDR3nt: TGTGCCAGCAGCACGGGACTGAATAATTCACCCCTCCACTTT

j_gene: TRBJ2-7
d_gene: -
abundance: -
v_gene: TRBV7-2
CDR3aa: CASSSLYEQYF
CDR3nt: TGTGCCAGCAGCTCTCTTTACGAGCAGTACTTC

j_gene: TRBJ2-3
d_gene: TRBD2
abundance: -
v_gene: TRBV5-1
CDR3aa: CASSSRLAGPLESQYF
CDR3nt: TGCGCCAGCAGCTCCAGACTAGCGGGGCCCCTAGAATCCCAGTATTTT

j_gene: TRBJ2-7
d_gene: -
abundance: few
v_gene: TRBV9
CDR3aa: CASSVGIGSYEQYF
CDR3nt: TGTGCCAGCAGCGTAGGAATTGGCTCCTACGAGCAGTACTTC

j_gene: TRBJ2-4
d_gene: -
abundance: -
v_gene: TRBV5-4
CDR3aa: CASSLKEAKNIQYF
CDR3nt: TGTGCCAGCAGCTTAAAGGAAGCCAAAAACATTCAGTACTTC

j_gene: TRBJ2-7
d_gene: TRBD1
abundance: -
v_gene: TRBV7-3
CDR3aa: CASSPQGASYEQYF
CDR3nt: TGTGCCAGCAGCCCCCAGGGGGCGTCCTACGAGCAGTACTTC

j_gene: TRBJ2-7
d_gene: -
abundance: few
v_gene: TRBV28
CDR3aa: CASSFPGGQFSYEQYF
CDR3nt: TGTGCCAGCAGTTTCCCGGGGGGACAATTCTCCTACGAGCAGTACTTC

j_gene: TRBJ1-4
d_gene: -
abundance: -
v_gene: TRBV28
CDR3aa: CASSPGEKLFF
CDR3nt: TGTGCCAGCAGTCCGGGAGAAAAACTGTTTTTT

j_gene: TRBJ2-3
d_gene: TRBD2
abundance: few
v_gene: TRBV13
CDR3aa: CASSLQRDTDTQYF
CDR3nt: TGTGCCAGCAGCTTACAGCGGGACACAGATACGCAGTATTTT

j_gene: TRBJ2-5
d_gene: -
abundance: -
v_gene: TRBV11-1
CDR3aa: CASSQGGIETQYF
CDR3nt: TGTGCCAGCAGCCAGGGGGGGATTGAGACCCAGTACTTC

j_gene: TRBJ1-3
d_gene: -
abundance: -
v_gene: TRBV7-3
CDR3aa: CASSRSTGTLGNTIYF
CDR3nt: TGTGCCAGCAGCCGAAGTACAGGGACCCTTGGAAACACCATATATTTT

j_gene: TRBJ1-2
d_gene: -
abundance: -
v_gene: TRBV14
CDR3aa: CASSSSGLGGYGYTF
CDR3nt: TGTGCCAGCAGCTCCTCAGGCTTAGGGGGCTATGGCTACACCTTC

j_gene: TRBJ2-1
d_gene: -
abundance: -
v_gene: TRBV4-1
CDR3aa: CASSYSREKEQFF
CDR3nt: TGCGCCAGCAGCTATAGCCGGGAAAAGGAGCAGTTCTTC

j_gene: TRBJ2-1
d_gene: -
abundance: -
v_gene: TRBV4-1
CDR3aa: CASSQSYLVSYNEQFF
CDR3nt: TGCGCCAGCAGCCAGTCTTACCTGGTCTCCTACAATGAGCAGTTCTTC

j_gene: TRBJ2-1
d_gene: -
abundance: -
v_gene: TRBV2
CDR3aa: CASSRVLTSNNEQFF
CDR3nt: TGTGCCAGCAGTAGGGTTTTAACCTCCAACAATGAGCAGTTCTTC

j_gene: TRBJ1-5
d_gene: -
abundance: -
v_gene: TRBV27
CDR3aa: CASRPNFHQPQPQHF
CDR3nt: TGTGCCAGCAGACCAAACTTCCATCAGCCGCAGCCCCAGCATTTT

j_gene: TRBJ2-7
d_gene: TRBD2
abundance: -
v_gene: TRBV9
CDR3aa: CASSAYPSGWSNEQYF
CDR3nt: TGTGCCAGCAGCGCTTACCCTAGCGGTTGGTCCAACGAGCAGTACTTC

j_gene: TRBJ2-1
d_gene: TRBD2
abundance: -
v_gene: TRBV4-2
CDR3aa: CASSQGDIAGKSNEQFF
CDR3nt: TGTGCCAGCAGCCAAGGAGACATAGCGGGAAAGAGCAATGAGCAGTTCTTC

j_gene: TRBJ2-3
d_gene: -
abundance: -
v_gene: TRBV11-2
CDR3aa: CASSGGVTSRTDTQYF
CDR3nt: TGTGCCAGCAGCGGCGGGGTTACGAGCCGCACAGATACGCAGTATTTT

j_gene: TRBJ2-7
d_gene: -
abundance: few
v_gene: TRBV11-3
CDR3aa: CASSPDRLGQYF
CDR3nt: TGTGCCAGCAGCCCAGACCGTTTAGGGCAGTACTTC

j_gene: TRBJ2-1
d_gene: TRBD2
abundance: -
v_gene: TRBV7-3
CDR3aa: CASSSLAGAYNEQFF
CDR3nt: TGTGCCAGCAGCTCACTAGCGGGGGCCTACAATGAGCAGTTCTTC

j_gene: TRBJ2-5
d_gene: TRBD2
abundance: -
v_gene: TRBV7-3
CDR3aa: CASSLGTSGQETQYF
CDR3nt: TGTGCCAGCAGCCTAGGGACTAGCGGCCAAGAGACCCAGTACTTC

j_gene: TRBJ1-1
d_gene: TRBD1
abundance: -
v_gene: TRBV7-8
CDR3aa: CASSFTTGGRTEAFF
CDR3nt: TGTGCCAGCAGCTTCACGACAGGGGGCAGGACTGAAGCTTTCTTT